This T cell receptor (beta chain) derives from a study of T cell repertoires in cytomegalovirus infection. Looking at the study overall: In public TCR beta signatures, there were indications of both CMV infection and matching HLA type.

A single record per CDR3 protein comes from TCRdb applying MiXCR to the reads. Here the sample spans around 430,000 distinct CDR3 sequences, roughly 42% being singletons. About this clonotype: Its antigen remains unknown.

The CDR3 covers 13 residues. The V gene's germline CDR1 is SGHVS and CDR2 FNYEAQ. The V and J ends lost 1 base and 9 bases respectively, with 13 bases between them. This sequence was found in a human donor in good health (CMV status not recorded). Some clones in this sample may be carry-over from other donors' samples. The starting material was cultured PBMCs, obtained from culture after CMV antigen stimulation. This chain links TRBV7-6 with TRBJ2-7; D may match TRBD1 or TRBD2 (5 bases each). CDR3 nucleotide sequence: TGTGCCAGCAGCTTAGTTCATCGGGACGGGCAGTACTTC. It codes for CASSLVHRDGQYF.